The 2 T cell receptor beta chains below all came from one sample that was sequenced in a study of CD8+ T cells in alopecia areata. In each case, RNA was isolated and then reverse transcribed into cDNA as the sequencing template. Clones were sequenced by immunoSEQ multiplex PCR, and TCRdb holds only the in-frame ones, with some missing. The sample has 140,000 to 150,000 clones, approximately 49% seen once. Sample: CD4+ T cells sorted from blood, taken at week 0. The source is a human donor with alopecia areata.

This clone was observed a handful of times. The V gene is TRBV2, the J gene TRBJ2-7; D is perhaps TRBD1 (6 bases). The V gene lost 8 bases and the J gene lost 3 bases, with 14 bases spanning the gap. Germline V gene data show CDR1 as SNHLY and CDR2 as FYNNEI. The CDR3 consists of 13 residues. CDR3 amino acids: CASGTGTIYEQYF. CDR3 sequence (DNA): TGTGCCAGCGGAACAGGGACAATCTACGAGCAGTACTTC. The variable domain in full, with the rest retrieved from reference TRBV2 and TRBJ2-7, is EPEVTQTPSHQVTQMGQEVILRCVPISNHLYFYWYRQILGQKVEFLVSFYNNEISEKSEIFDDQFSVERPDGSNFTLKIRSTKLEDSAMYFCASGTGTIYEQYFGPGTRLTVT.

This clone appeared a few times. The V call is TRBV30, the J call TRBJ1-5; possibly TRBD1 for D (6 bases). V shed 3 bases and J shed 4 bases, with 7 bases lying between them. Germline values: CDR1 GTSNPN, CDR2 SVGIG (reference sequence). The CDR3 covers 12 residues. In nucleotides, the CDR3 is TGTGCCTGGAGCGACAGGAATCAGCCCCAGCATTTT. As protein: CAWSDRNQPQHF.